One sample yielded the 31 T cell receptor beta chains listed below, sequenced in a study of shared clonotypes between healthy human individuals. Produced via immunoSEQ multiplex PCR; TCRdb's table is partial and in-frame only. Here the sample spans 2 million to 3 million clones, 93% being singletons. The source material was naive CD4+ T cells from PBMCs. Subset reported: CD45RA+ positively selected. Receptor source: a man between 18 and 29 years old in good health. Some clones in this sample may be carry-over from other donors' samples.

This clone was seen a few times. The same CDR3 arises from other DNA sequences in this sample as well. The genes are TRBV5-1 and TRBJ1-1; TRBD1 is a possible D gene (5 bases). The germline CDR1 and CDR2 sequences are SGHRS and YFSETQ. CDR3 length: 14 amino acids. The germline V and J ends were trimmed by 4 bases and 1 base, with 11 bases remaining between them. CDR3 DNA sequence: TGCGCCAGCAGCCCCATTACAGGGAACACTGAAGCTTTCTTT. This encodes CASSPITGNTEAFF. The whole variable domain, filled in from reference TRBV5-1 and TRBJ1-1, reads KAGVTQTPRYLIKTRGQQVTLSCSPISGHRSVSWYQQTPGQGLQFLFEYFSETQRNKGNFPGRFSGRQFSNSRSEMNVSTLELGDSALYLCASSPITGNTEAFFGQGTRLTVV.

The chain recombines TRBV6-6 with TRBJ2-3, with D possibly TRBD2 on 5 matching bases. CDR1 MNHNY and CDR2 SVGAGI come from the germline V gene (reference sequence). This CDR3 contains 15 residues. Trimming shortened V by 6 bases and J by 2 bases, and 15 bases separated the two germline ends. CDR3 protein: CASSPGQRYTDTQYF. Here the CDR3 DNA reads TGTGCCAGCAGCCCCGGGCAGCGGTACACAGATACGCAGTATTTT.

CDR3 DNA sequence: TGCGCCAGCAGCTGGCGTTGGCTAGCGGGAGGGAATGAGCAGTTCTTC. Translating it yields CASSWRWLAGGNEQFF. V and J are TRBV5-1 and TRBJ2-1; TRBD2 aligns across 12 bases. V was pared by 3 bases and J by 7 bases, with 8 bases of the junction left unmatched. This CDR3 spans 16 amino acids. Germline loops: CDR1 SGHRS, CDR2 YFSETQ. The full variable domain, rest sourced from reference TRBV5-1 and TRBJ2-1, is KAGVTQTPRYLIKTRGQQVTLSCSPISGHRSVSWYQQTPGQGLQFLFEYFSETQRNKGNFPGRFSGRQFSNSRSEMNVSTLELGDSALYLCASSWRWLAGGNEQFFGPGTRLTVL.

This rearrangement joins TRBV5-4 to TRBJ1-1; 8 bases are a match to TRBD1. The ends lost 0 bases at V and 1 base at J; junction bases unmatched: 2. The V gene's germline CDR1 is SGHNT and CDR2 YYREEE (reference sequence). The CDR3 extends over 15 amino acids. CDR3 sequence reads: CASSLARGRNTEAFF. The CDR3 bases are TGTGCCAGCAGCTTGGCCAGGGGGCGGAACACTGAAGCTTTCTTT.

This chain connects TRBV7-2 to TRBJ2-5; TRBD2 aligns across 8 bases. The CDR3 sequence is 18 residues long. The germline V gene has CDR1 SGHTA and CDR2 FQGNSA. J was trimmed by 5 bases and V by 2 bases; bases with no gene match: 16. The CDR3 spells CASSLKLVGRALGETQYF. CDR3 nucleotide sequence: TGTGCCAGCAGCTTAAAACTGGTCGGGAGGGCCCTCGGGGAGACCCAGTACTTC.

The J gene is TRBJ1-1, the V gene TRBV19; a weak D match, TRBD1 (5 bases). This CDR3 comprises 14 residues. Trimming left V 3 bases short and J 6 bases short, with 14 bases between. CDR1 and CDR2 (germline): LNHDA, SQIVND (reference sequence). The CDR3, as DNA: TGTGCCAGTAGTATCATTCCGGGGCAGGCTGAAGCTTTCTTT. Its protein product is CASSIIPGQAEAFF.

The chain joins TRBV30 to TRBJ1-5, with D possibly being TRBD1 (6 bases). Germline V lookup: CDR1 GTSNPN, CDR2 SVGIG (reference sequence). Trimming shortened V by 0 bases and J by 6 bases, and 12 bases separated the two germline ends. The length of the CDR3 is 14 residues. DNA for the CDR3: TGTGCCTGGAGTGTAGGGGGGACGGGTCAGCCCCAGCATTTT. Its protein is CAWSVGGTGQPQHF.

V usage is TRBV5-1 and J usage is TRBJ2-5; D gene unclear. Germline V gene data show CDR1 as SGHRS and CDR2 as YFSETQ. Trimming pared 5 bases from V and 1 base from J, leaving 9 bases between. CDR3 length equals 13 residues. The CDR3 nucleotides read TGCGCCAGCAGTAAAATAGGCCAAGAGACCCAGTACTTC. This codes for CASSKIGQETQYF.

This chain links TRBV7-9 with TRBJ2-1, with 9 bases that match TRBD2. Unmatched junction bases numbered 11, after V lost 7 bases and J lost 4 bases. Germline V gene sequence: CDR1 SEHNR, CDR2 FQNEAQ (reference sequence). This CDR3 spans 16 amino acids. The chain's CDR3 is CASTGGREGRYNEQFF. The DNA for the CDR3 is TGTGCCAGCACCGGCGGGCGGGAGGGCCGGTACAATGAGCAGTTCTTC.

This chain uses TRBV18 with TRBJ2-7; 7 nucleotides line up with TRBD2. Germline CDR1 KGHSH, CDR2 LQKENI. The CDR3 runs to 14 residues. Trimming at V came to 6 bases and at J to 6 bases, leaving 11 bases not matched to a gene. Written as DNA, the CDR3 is TGTGCCAGCTCCCCCTTTTCGGGAGGTGGCGAGCAGTACTTC. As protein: CASSPFSGGGEQYF.

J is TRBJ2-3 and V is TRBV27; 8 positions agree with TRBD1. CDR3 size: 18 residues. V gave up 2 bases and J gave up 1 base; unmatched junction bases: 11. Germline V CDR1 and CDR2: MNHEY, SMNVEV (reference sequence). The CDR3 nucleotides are TGTGCCAGCAGTTTAGGTCCGCTGACAGGGGACGGCACAGATACGCAGTATTTT. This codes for CASSLGPLTGDGTDTQYF.

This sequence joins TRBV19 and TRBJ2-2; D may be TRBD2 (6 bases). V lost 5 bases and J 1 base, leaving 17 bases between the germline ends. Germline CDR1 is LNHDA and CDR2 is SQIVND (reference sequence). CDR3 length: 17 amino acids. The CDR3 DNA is TGTGCCAGTAGTGCACCCGCTCGGCGGGGGAACACCGGGGAGCTGTTTTTT. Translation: CASSAPARRGNTGELFF.

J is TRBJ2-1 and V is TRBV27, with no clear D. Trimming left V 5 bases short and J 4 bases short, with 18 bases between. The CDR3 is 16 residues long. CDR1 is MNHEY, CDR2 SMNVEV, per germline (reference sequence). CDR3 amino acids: CASSLPRSPSYNEQFF. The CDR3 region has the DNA TGTGCCAGCAGTCTTCCTCGTAGCCCCTCTTACAATGAGCAGTTCTTC.

Here the CDR3 reads CASSLRSGWAYEQYF. The CDR3 DNA reads TGTGCCAGCAGTTTAAGGTCAGGCTGGGCCTACGAGCAGTACTTC. The V and J genes are TRBV28 and TRBJ2-5, with D unresolved. Judging by the DNA end, TRBJ2-7 fits better; the J call may be wrong. The CDR3 is 15 residues long. Germline loops: CDR1 MDHEN, CDR2 SYDVKM.

CDR3 coding DNA: TGTGCCAGCAGTTTTGGGGGTACTAATGAAAAACTGTTTTTT. As protein: CASSFGGTNEKLFF. The chain uses TRBV28 and TRBJ1-4; D perhaps matches TRBD1 (5 bases). V lost 3 bases and J 2 bases, leaving 7 bases between the germline ends. CDR1 is MDHEN, CDR2 SYDVKM, per germline. The CDR3 length is 14 residues.

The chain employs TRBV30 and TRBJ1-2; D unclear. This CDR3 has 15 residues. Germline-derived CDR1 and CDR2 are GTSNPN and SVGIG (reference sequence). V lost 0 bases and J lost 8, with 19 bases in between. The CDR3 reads CAWSVRGLGREGYTF. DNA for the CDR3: TGTGCCTGGAGTGTACGAGGGCTCGGGCGGGAAGGCTACACCTTC.

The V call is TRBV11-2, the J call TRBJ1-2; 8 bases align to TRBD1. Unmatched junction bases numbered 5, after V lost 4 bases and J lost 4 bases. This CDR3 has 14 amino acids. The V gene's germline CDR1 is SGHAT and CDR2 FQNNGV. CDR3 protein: CASSSGTGGYGYTF. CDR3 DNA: TGTGCCAGCAGCTCTGGGACAGGAGGCTATGGCTACACCTTC.

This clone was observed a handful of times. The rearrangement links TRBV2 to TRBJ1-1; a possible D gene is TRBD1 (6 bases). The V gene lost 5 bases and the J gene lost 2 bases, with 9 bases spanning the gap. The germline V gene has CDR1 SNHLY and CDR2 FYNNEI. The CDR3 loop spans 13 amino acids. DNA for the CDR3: TGTGCCAGCAGTAAGGACAGTAACACTGAAGCTTTCTTT. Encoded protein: CASSKDSNTEAFF.

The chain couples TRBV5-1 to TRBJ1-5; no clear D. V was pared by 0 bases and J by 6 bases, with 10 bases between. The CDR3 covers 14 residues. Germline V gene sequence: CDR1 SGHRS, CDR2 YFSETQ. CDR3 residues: CASSLDSGSQPQHF. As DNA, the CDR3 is TGCGCCAGCAGCTTGGACAGCGGGAGTCAGCCCCAGCATTTT.

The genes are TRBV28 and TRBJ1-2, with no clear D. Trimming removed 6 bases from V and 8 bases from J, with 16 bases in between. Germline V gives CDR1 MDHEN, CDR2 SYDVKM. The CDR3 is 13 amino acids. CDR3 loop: CASRPGVKAGYTF. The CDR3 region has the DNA TGTGCCAGCAGACCGGGAGTAAAAGCGGGCTACACCTTC.

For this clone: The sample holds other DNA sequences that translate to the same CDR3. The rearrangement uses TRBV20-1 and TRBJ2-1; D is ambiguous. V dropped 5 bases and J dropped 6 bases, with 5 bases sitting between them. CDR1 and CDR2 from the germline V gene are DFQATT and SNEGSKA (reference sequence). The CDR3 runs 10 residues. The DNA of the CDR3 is TGCAGTGCTCTGGGCAATGAGCAGTTCTTC. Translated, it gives CSALGNEQFF.

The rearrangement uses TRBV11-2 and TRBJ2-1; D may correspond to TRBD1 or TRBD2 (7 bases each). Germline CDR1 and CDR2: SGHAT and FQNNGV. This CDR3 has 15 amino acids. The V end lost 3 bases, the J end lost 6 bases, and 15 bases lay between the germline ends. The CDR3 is CASSLWQGGSNEQFF. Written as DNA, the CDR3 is TGTGCCAGCAGCTTGTGGCAGGGGGGGTCCAATGAGCAGTTCTTC.

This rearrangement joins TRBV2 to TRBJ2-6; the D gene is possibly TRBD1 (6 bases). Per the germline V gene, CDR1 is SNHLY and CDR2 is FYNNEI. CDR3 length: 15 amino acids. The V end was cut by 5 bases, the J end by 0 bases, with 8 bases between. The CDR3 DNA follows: TGTGCCAGCAGTCAACAGGGCTCTGGGGCCAACGTCCTGACTTTC. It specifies CASSQQGSGANVLTF.

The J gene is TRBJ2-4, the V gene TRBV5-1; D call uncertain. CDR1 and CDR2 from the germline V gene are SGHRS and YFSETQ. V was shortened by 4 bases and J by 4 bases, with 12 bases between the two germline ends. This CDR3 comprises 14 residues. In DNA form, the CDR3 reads TGCGCCAGCAGCCCGAGGTCCGAAAAAAACATTCAGTACTTC. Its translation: CASSPRSEKNIQYF.

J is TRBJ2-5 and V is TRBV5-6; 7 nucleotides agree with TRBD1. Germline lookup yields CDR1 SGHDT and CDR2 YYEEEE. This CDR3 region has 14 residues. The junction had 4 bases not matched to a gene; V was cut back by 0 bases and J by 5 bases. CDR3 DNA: TGTGCCAGCAGCTTGGACAGGGGATGGGAGACCCAGTACTTC. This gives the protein CASSLDRGWETQYF. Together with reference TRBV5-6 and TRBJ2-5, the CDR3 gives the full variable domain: DAGVTQSPTHLIKTRGQQVTLRCSPKSGHDTVSWYQQALGQGPQFIFQYYEEEERQRGNFPDRFSGHQFPNYSSELNVNALLLGDSALYLCASSLDRGWETQYFGPGTRLLVL.

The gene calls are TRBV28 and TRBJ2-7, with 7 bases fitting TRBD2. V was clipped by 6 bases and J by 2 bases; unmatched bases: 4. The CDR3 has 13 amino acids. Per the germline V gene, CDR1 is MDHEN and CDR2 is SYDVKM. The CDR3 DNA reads TGTGCCAGCAGCGCCGGGACTACCTACGAGCAGTACTTC. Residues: CASSAGTTYEQYF.

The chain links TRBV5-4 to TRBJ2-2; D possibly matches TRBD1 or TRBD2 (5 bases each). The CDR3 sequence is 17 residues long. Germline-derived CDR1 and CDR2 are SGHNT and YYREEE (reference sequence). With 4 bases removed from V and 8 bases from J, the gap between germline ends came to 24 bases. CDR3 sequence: CASSPTGRYKGRGELFF. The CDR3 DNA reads TGTGCCAGCAGCCCTACAGGACGCTATAAGGGGAGAGGGGAGCTGTTTTTT.

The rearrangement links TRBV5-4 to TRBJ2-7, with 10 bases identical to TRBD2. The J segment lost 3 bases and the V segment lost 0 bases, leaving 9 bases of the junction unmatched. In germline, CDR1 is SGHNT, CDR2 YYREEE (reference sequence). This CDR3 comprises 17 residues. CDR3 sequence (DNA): TGTGCCAGCAGCTTGGCGGGGGTCCTAGCGGGAGACTACGAGCAGTACTTC. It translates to CASSLAGVLAGDYEQYF.

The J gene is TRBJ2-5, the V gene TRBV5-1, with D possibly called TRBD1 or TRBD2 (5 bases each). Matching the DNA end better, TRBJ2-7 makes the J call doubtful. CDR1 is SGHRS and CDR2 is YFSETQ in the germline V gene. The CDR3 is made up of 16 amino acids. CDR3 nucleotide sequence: TGCGCCAGCAGCTTGGCCGGGACGGGGTTTTCCTACGAGCAGTACTTC. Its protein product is CASSLAGTGFSYEQYF.

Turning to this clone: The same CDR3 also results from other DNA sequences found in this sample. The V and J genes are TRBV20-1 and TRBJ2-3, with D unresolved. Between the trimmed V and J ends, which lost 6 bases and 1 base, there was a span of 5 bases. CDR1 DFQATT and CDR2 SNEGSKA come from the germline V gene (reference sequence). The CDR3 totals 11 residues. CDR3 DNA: TGCAGTGCCCGAGGCACAGATACGCAGTATTTT. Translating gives CSARGTDTQYF.

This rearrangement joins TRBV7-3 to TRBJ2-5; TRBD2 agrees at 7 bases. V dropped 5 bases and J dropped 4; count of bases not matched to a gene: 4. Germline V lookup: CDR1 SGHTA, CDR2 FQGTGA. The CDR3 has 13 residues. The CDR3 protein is CASSRGTTETQYF. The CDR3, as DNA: TGTGCCAGCAGCCGAGGGACTACAGAGACCCAGTACTTC.